This entry features one T cell receptor (beta chain) sequence. This specimen comes from a study of T cells in Graves' hyperthyroidism and ophthalmopathy. CDR3 length: 13 residues. Germline loops: CDR1 SNHLY, CDR2 FYNNEI. With 8 bases clipped from V and 5 bases from J, the junction kept 5 bases outside the gene matches. Hyperthyroidism had been newly diagnosed in patients aged 18 to 65, and its duration was under 2 months. Any patient presenting with uncontrolled infection, other autoimmune disease, pregnancy or lactation was left out. The diagnostic basis comprised clinical symptoms, serum thyroxine and TRAb, thyroid ultrasound and orbital computed tomography. There were TCR beta CDR3 regions amplified from RNA transcripts. Carried out on the TCR CDR3, a first-round RT-PCR used the HTBI primer set. TCRdb ran MiXCR on the multiplex PCR reads and lists one entry per CDR3 protein. The sample has approximately 48,000 distinct CDR3 sequences, approximately 50% seen once.

Sequencing was carried out using peripheral blood or thyroid tissue (not recorded which). The TCR comes from a woman aged 45 to 65 with Graves' hyperthyroidism. V gene TRBV2 combines with J gene TRBJ2-5; 10 bases agree with TRBD2. CDR3 sequence: CASAPSGSETQYF. DNA for the CDR3: TGTGCCAGCGCGCCTAGCGGGAGTGAGACCCAGTACTTC.